This T cell receptor (beta chain) was observed in a study of CD8+ T cells in alopecia areata. Broader study findings: Patients displayed less clarity in TCR sharing than mice, a finding possibly related to HLA. In scalp samples, resident alphabeta T cells of normal skin are also sequenced. Clonality was higher in lesional than normal scalp, especially in alopecia totalis/universalis.

RNA, once extracted, was reverse transcribed into cDNA for use as the sequencing template. Repertoires were generated with immunoSEQ multiplex PCR, while TCRdb's copy carries only in-frame clones and drops some. The sample holds 98,000 or so clones, roughly 59% seen once. V dropped 3 bases and J dropped 6; count of bases not matched to a gene: 9. The CDR3 is 16 residues long. The germline gives CDR1 LGHNA, CDR2 YSLEER. From PBMCs, CD4+ and CD8+ T cells were sorted. This clone appeared many times. The antigen is unknown. The source of this sequence is a human donor in good health. The gene calls are TRBV4-3 and TRBJ2-3; 10 bases line up with TRBD2. The sequencing sample was made of CD8+ T cells sorted from blood. CDR3 nucleotides: TGCGCCAGCAGCCACGCAATAGCGGGGGGCGTTGATACGCAGTATTTT. Amino acid sequence: CASSHAIAGGVDTQYF.